The rows below give T cell receptor beta chains drawn from one sample of a study of cytomegalovirus exposure and HLA in healthy donors. Method: immunoSEQ multiplex PCR; TCRdb's copy keeps in-frame clones and lacks some. Of some 130,000 clones in the sample, 80% were seen once. The sample consisted of PBMCs. The receptor source for this set is a male donor in good health and CMV-seronegative. Each CDR3 is given with its conserved first and last residue. A D gene is named only where the DNA matches it firmly. Part of the rows lack a size; the others show once, few, many or a class for expanded clones.

CDR3,DNA,length,size,V,J,D
CASSLAGGAGAHFGYTF,TGTGCCAGCAGCTTGGCAGGGGGCGCTGGGGCACATTTTGGCTACACCTTC,17,NA,TRBV7-9,TRBJ1-2,TRBD1
CASSLGGTGSRYTF,TGTGCCAGCAGCTTAGGGGGGACAGGGAGTCGCTACACCTTC,14,NA,TRBV7-2,TRBJ1-2,TRBD1
CASSESLQGYEQYF,TGCGCCAGCAGTGAGTCTTTACAGGGCTACGAGCAGTACTTC,14,NA,TRBV10-1,TRBJ2-7,NA
CASSNTDTQYF,TGCGCCAGCTCAAACACAGATACGCAGTATTTT,11,once,TRBV10-2,TRBJ2-3,NA
CASTGLNTEAFF,TGTGCCAGCACCGGGTTGAACACTGAAGCTTTCTTT,12,NA,TRBV6-1,TRBJ1-1,NA
CACKQGANEKLFF,TGTGCCTGCAAACAGGGGGCGAATGAAAAACTGTTTTTT,13,NA,TRBV30,TRBJ1-4,TRBD1
CASSFRPGNGYTF,TGTGCCAGCAGCTTCCGACCAGGGAATGGCTACACCTTC,13,NA,TRBV7-2,TRBJ1-2,NA
CAISLAGPYEQYF,TGTGCCATCAGCCTAGCGGGGCCCTACGAGCAGTACTTC,13,few,TRBV10-3,TRBJ2-7,TRBD2
CAWSVGLVNEQYF,TGTGCCTGGAGTGTGGGACTAGTCAACGAGCAGTACTTC,13,NA,TRBV30,TRBJ2-7,TRBD2
CASSVRQGRETQYF,TGTGCCAGCAGCGTCCGACAGGGAAGAGAGACCCAGTACTTC,14,NA,TRBV5-6,TRBJ2-5,TRBD1
CASGAGASYEQYF,TGTGCCTCCGGGGCAGGGGCGTCCTACGAGCAGTACTTC,13,NA,TRBV7-9,TRBJ2-7,NA
CASRAPGQNYEQYF,TGCGCCAGCAGGGCCCCGGGACAGAACTACGAGCAGTACTTC,14,once,TRBV10-2,TRBJ2-7,TRBD1
CASSEYRVQETQYF,TGTGCCAGCAGTGAATACCGGGTTCAAGAGACCCAGTACTTC,14,NA,TRBV25-1,TRBJ2-5,NA
CASSQYPRGNYNEQFF,TGTGCCAGCAGCCAATATCCGCGGGGAAACTACAATGAGCAGTTCTTC,16,NA,TRBV7-9,TRBJ2-1,NA
CASSGLAGGSETQYF,TGTGCCAGCAGTGGACTAGCGGGAGGGTCAGAGACCCAGTACTTC,15,few,TRBV6-1,TRBJ2-5,TRBD2
CASSRPEADTYGYTF,TGCGCCAGCAGCCGCCCCGAGGCAGATACCTATGGCTACACCTTC,15,NA,TRBV4-1,TRBJ1-2,NA
CASSLRAGADYEQYF,TGTGCCAGCAGCTTACGGGCGGGGGCTGACTACGAGCAGTACTTC,15,once,TRBV7-8,TRBJ2-7,NA
CASSYVAGRDYGYTF,TGTGCCAGCAGTTACGTGGCCGGGAGAGACTATGGCTACACCTTC,15,NA,TRBV6-5,TRBJ1-2,NA
CAGSVRGILFTGELFF,TGTGCCGGCAGCGTACGCGGCATTCTCTTCACCGGGGAGCTGTTTTTT,16,NA,TRBV9,TRBJ2-2,NA
CASSVGSGPDFEQYF,TGTGCCAGCAGCGTAGGAAGTGGGCCGGATTTCGAGCAGTACTTC,15,NA,TRBV9,TRBJ2-7,NA
CASSLTPIYEQYF,TGTGCCAGCAGCCTGACTCCTATCTACGAGCAGTACTTC,13,NA,TRBV7-9,TRBJ2-7,NA
CASSLVPFERTEAFF,TGTGCCAGCAGCTTAGTTCCCTTCGAGAGGACTGAAGCTTTCTTT,15,few,TRBV7-8,TRBJ1-1,NA
CASSSSDRGRPGANVLTF,TGTGCCAGCAGCTCCTCCGACAGGGGGCGCCCTGGGGCCAACGTCCTGACTTTC,18,NA,TRBV7-9,TRBJ2-6,TRBD1
CASSGTGPEQYF,TGTGCCAGCAGCGGGACAGGTCCCGAGCAGTACTTC,12,NA,TRBV5-4,TRBJ2-7,TRBD1
CATATGLNTEAFF,TGTGCCACCGCGACAGGACTGAACACTGAAGCTTTCTTT,13,NA,TRBV19,TRBJ1-1,NA
CSSSPLAGGPYEQYF,TGTTCCAGCAGTCCACTAGCGGGGGGGCCTTACGAGCAGTACTTC,15,NA,TRBV7-9,TRBJ2-7,TRBD2
CASSLAMGGQGFPNYGYTF,TGTGCCAGCAGCTTAGCGATGGGGGGACAGGGCTTCCCTAACTATGGCTACACCTTC,19,NA,TRBV7-2,TRBJ1-2,TRBD1
CASSLGSSYEQYF,TGCGCCAGTAGCTTGGGTAGCTCCTACGAGCAGTACTTC,13,NA,TRBV5-1,TRBJ2-7,NA
CAISESKGNQPQHF,TGTGCCATCAGTGAGTCGAAGGGGAATCAGCCCCAGCATTTT,14,NA,TRBV10-3,TRBJ1-5,NA
CASSVGTADTDTQYF,TGCGCCAGCAGCGTGGGGACAGCCGACACAGATACGCAGTATTTT,15,NA,TRBV5-1,TRBJ2-3,TRBD1
CASSPGRVGPLAKNSQYF,TGTGCCAGCAGTCCCGGTCGGGTCGGGCCTCTAGCCAAAAACAGTCAGTACTTC,18,once,TRBV7-3,TRBJ2-4,NA
CAWSVGQYYEQYF,TGTGCCTGGAGTGTAGGACAGTACTACGAGCAGTACTTC,13,NA,TRBV30,TRBJ2-7,NA
CASSVAGELYEQYF,TGTGCCAGCTCAGTAGCGGGAGAGTTGTACGAGCAGTACTTC,14,NA,TRBV18,TRBJ2-7,TRBD2
CASRGRSTGELFF,TGTGCCTCCAGGGGGCGCAGCACCGGGGAGCTGTTTTTT,13,NA,TRBV30,TRBJ2-2,TRBD1
CAASTGGGYQETQYF,TGTGCCGCCTCGACGGGAGGTGGGTACCAAGAGACCCAGTACTTC,15,NA,TRBV10-3,TRBJ2-5,TRBD2
CASRRTGNYGYTF,TGTGCCAGCAGACGGACAGGGAACTATGGCTACACCTTC,13,NA,TRBV6-1,TRBJ1-2,TRBD1
CSSGGQYNSPLHF,TGTTCCAGCGGGGGACAGTATAATTCACCCCTCCACTTT,13,once,TRBV7-9,TRBJ1-6,TRBD1
CASSPGLATGELFF,TGTGCCAGCAGCCCCGGACTAGCAACCGGGGAGCTGTTTTTT,14,few,TRBV7-9,TRBJ2-2,TRBD2
CASSTMTGRGTEAFF,TGTGCCAGCAGTACAATGACAGGGCGTGGGACTGAAGCTTTCTTT,15,NA,TRBV6-1,TRBJ1-1,TRBD1
CASSQALQQGAPRGDSQYF,TGTGCCAGCAGCCAAGCTCTCCAACAGGGGGCGCCGCGGGGGGACAGTCAGTACTTC,19,NA,TRBV4-2,TRBJ2-4,NA
CASSLVLGGYTEAFF,TGTGCCAGCAGCTTAGTATTGGGGGGTTACACTGAAGCTTTCTTT,15,NA,TRBV7-2,TRBJ1-1,NA
CAISDLRGPLGQYF,TGTGCCATCAGTGACCTCAGGGGGCCCCTCGGGCAGTATTTT,14,NA,TRBV10-3,TRBJ2-3,TRBD1
CASSSQGGSYNEQFF,TGCGCCAGCAGCTCCCAGGGGGGATCCTACAATGAGCAGTTCTTC,15,few,TRBV5-1,TRBJ2-1,NA
CAWSTGGYGYTF,TGTGCCTGGAGTACAGGGGGCTATGGCTACACCTTC,12,NA,TRBV30,TRBJ1-2,TRBD1
CASSLRTSGGASSETQYF,TGCGCCAGCAGCTTGAGAACTAGCGGGGGGGCCTCTTCAGAGACCCAGTACTTC,18,NA,TRBV5-1,TRBJ2-5,TRBD2
CASSPDRGPPKVAFF,TGTGCCAGCAGCCCGGACAGGGGCCCCCCGAAGGTGGCTTTCTTT,15,NA,TRBV7-8,TRBJ1-1,TRBD1
CASSSPGQSFYEQYF,TGTGCCAGTAGTAGCCCGGGACAGTCTTTTTACGAGCAGTACTTC,15,NA,TRBV19,TRBJ2-7,TRBD1